The clone carrying this T cell receptor (beta chain) was picked up a small number of times. No antigen is known for it. The data stem from a study of cytomegalovirus exposure and HLA in healthy donors. Study details: Genetic ancestry analysis placed around 76% of the 410 or so donors that were genotyped in the Caucasian-associated cluster.

PCR employed 60 Vbeta and 13 Jbeta primers. Here immunoSEQ multiplex PCR was the method, and the copy in TCRdb shows in-frame clones only, minus some. The sample has just over 150,000 clones, less than 90% seen once; the top ten hold around 6.9%. Study-level results: Within a later analysis, the majority of CMV-associated TCR beta chains appeared HLA-restricted. Earlier results showed most TCR beta V segments being productive about 90% or about 30% of the time. TCR beta chains numbering 164 were designated cytomegalovirus-associated.

This receptor was obtained from a male donor in good health and CMV-seropositive. Sequencing used PBMCs.

CDR3 bases: TGTGCCAGCAGCCGCACTAGCGCAGCCAAAAACATTCAGTACTTC. The encoded protein is CASSRTSAAKNIQYF. V gene TRBV6-5 combines with J gene TRBJ2-4, with 7 bases matching TRBD2. The V and J ends lost 6 bases and 0 bases, in that order; junction bases with no gene match: 5. The CDR3 is 15 amino acids. Germline V gives CDR1 MNHEY, CDR2 SVGAGI.